This entry concerns a single TCR beta chain. Its antigen is not known. In germline, CDR1 is SGHNT, CDR2 YYREEE (reference sequence). This CDR3 is 16 amino acids long. The V gene lost 5 bases and the J gene lost 0 bases, with 12 bases spanning the gap. Produced via immunoSEQ multiplex PCR; TCRdb's table is partial and in-frame only. The table has approximately 190,000 clones, roughly 92% seen once; the top ten hold about 1%. These data come from a study of T cell responses to AZD1222 COVID-19 vaccine. Study conclusions and caveats: There were repertoire samples only from the period after the peak T cell response. The donor cohort was predominantly white British with a female majority, and clonal diversity may have been underestimated. Increases in Spike-specific TCR breadth and depth were seen after two AZD1222 doses. Baseline testing showed seropositivity in only six AZD1222 recipients.

The clonotype originates from an adult who received the AZD1222 COVID-19 vaccine. This material consisted of peripheral blood, taken 28 days after the second AZD1222 dose. This chain links TRBV5-4 with TRBJ1-6; no reliable D call. The CDR3 protein is CASRVVASSYNSPLHF. As DNA, the CDR3 is TGTGCCAGCAGGGTAGTGGCGAGCTCCTATAATTCACCCCTCCACTTT.